This T cell receptor beta chain was profiled in a study of identical twins. General observations from the study: Interpretation of the results relied on cross-sectional statistical analysis and not on following the same donors.

Details on this clonotype: Its antigen remains unidentified.

TCRdb recomputed calls from the 5' RACE reads with MiXCR, one row per CDR3 protein. The table shows around 960,000 distinct CDR3 sequences, with roughly 12% occurring only once. The CDR3 covers 14 residues. Losses at the gene ends were 3 bases for V and 3 bases for J; bases not matched to a gene: 5. Separately, the same data were catalogued under a study of yellow fever vaccine responses in identical twins.

The sequencing input was PBMCs. The chain is built from TRBV12-3 or TRBV12-4 and TRBJ2-7; TRBD1 agrees at 7 bases. The sequence derives from a woman aged 18-29 years in good health. The CDR3 loop is CASSLVGQNYEQYV. The CDR3, as DNA: TGTGCCAGCAGTTTGGTGGGACAGAACTACGAGCAGTACGTC.